A single sample is the source of the 15 T cell receptor beta chains below, sequenced in a study of blood T cell repertoires in COVID-19. Sequencing was performed with immunoSEQ multiplex PCR; in TCRdb, only in-frame clones are kept and a portion is missing. The sample holds some 100,000 clones, about 86% seen once. Sequencing was performed on peripheral blood. Source of these receptors: a man aged 50 or older with COVID-19, enrolled during active disease.

The chain links TRBV7-2 to TRBJ2-1; D unclear. V was cut by 2 bases and J by 5 bases, with 10 bases left in between. Per germline, CDR1 SGHTA and CDR2 FQGNSA. The CDR3 is made up of 14 amino acids. The CDR3 sequence: CASSLMYSNNEQFF. In DNA form, the CDR3 reads TGTGCCAGCAGCTTAATGTACAGTAACAATGAGCAGTTCTTC. The entire variable domain, with the rest obtained from reference TRBV7-2 and TRBJ2-1, is as follows: GAGVSQSPSNKVTEKGKDVELRCDPISGHTALYWYRQSLGQGLEFLIYFQGNSAPDKSGLPSDRFSAERTGGSVSTLTIQRTQQEDSAVYLCASSLMYSNNEQFFGPGTRLTVL.

In DNA, the CDR3 is TGTGCCAGCAGCCTAGCAGGGGACAGTGTCGACCACGAGCAGTACTTC. Translating it yields CASSLAGDSVDHEQYF. V usage is TRBV3-1 (or the pseudogene TRBV3-2) and J usage is TRBJ2-7, with 7 bases that match TRBD1. This CDR3 region has 16 residues. Germline V lookup: CDR1 LGHDT, CDR2 YNNKEL (reference sequence). The J segment lost 5 bases and the V segment lost 4 bases, leaving 14 bases of the junction unmatched.

This clone was counted a single time. The genes are TRBV4-1 and TRBJ1-4; D unclear. The germline V gene has CDR1 MGHRA and CDR2 YSYEKL. The CDR3 totals 16 residues. The V end was cut by 3 bases, the J end by 2 bases, with 13 bases between. CDR3 sequence: CASSQAGLATNEKLFF. In nucleotides, the CDR3 is TGCGCCAGCAGCCAGGCGGGGTTAGCGACTAATGAAAAACTGTTTTTT.

This sequence joins TRBV29-1 and TRBJ2-5; TRBD2 matches at 7 bases. Germline assignment: CDR1 SQVTM and CDR2 ANQGSEA. V shed 6 bases and J 5 bases; nucleotides not matched to a gene: 12. This CDR3 contains 14 residues. Written as DNA, the CDR3 is TGCAGCGTCCAGGAGGCTAGCGGAATGGAGACCCAGTACTTC. This codes for CSVQEASGMETQYF.

The chain recombines TRBV11-2 with TRBJ1-2; D gene unclear. V lost 6 bases and J lost 2, with 10 bases in between. Germline CDR1 SGHAT, CDR2 FQNNGV. This CDR3 spans 13 amino acids. The CDR3 nucleotides are TGTGCCAGCAGGCTAACAGAAAACTATGGCTACACCTTC. This sequence encodes CASRLTENYGYTF.

The chain links TRBV4-1 to TRBJ2-1; D perhaps matches TRBD2 (6 bases). With 0 bases removed from V and 5 bases from J, the gap between germline ends came to 14 bases. The CDR3 covers 16 residues. The germline CDR1 and CDR2 sequences are MGHRA and YSYEKL. The DNA of the CDR3 is TGCGCCAGCAGCCAAGATTCGAGCGGGTTCGACAATGAGCAGTTCTTC. It is translated as CASSQDSSGFDNEQFF.

The chain joins TRBV6-5 to TRBJ2-3; maybe TRBD2 (5 bases). The CDR3 runs 11 residues. Trimming shortened V by 2 bases and J by 8 bases, and 5 bases separated the two germline ends. Germline V gene sequence: CDR1 MNHEY, CDR2 SVGAGI. This CDR3 reads CASSYSGTQYF. For the CDR3, the DNA is TGTGCCAGCAGTTACAGCGGTACGCAGTATTTT.

The chain is built from TRBV5-1 and TRBJ2-1; D gene unclear. The germline V gene encodes CDR1 SGHRS and CDR2 YFSETQ. V shed 2 bases and J shed 0 bases, with 9 bases lying between them. The CDR3 has 15 amino acids. CDR3 amino acids: CASSLGDNSYNEQFF. The DNA of the CDR3 is TGCGCCAGCAGCTTAGGCGACAACTCCTACAATGAGCAGTTCTTC.

A single count supports this clone. J is TRBJ1-6 and V is TRBV28; D gene uncertain. Between the trimmed V and J ends, which lost 8 bases and 7 bases, there was a span of 12 bases. The V gene's germline CDR1 is MDHEN and CDR2 SYDVKM. The CDR3 contains 13 residues. The CDR3 sequence: CASSPVLNSPLHF. CDR3 in DNA: TGTGCCAGCTCTCCGGTCCTGAATTCACCCCTCCACTTT.

This clone was counted once. The chain carries TRBV5-1 and TRBJ2-5; 10 nucleotides match TRBD1. The CDR3 loop spans 16 amino acids. The ends lost 1 base at V and 2 bases at J; junction bases unmatched: 5. From germline, CDR1 is SGHRS and CDR2 YFSETQ. The CDR3 region has the DNA TGCGCCAGCAGCTTGTTTGCGGGACAGGGGCAAGAGACCCAGTACTTC. Translation: CASSLFAGQGQETQYF.

The V and J genes are TRBV6-1 and TRBJ1-6, with D perhaps TRBD1 (5 bases). V dropped 2 bases and J dropped 8 bases, with 16 bases sitting between them. This CDR3 contains 16 residues. The germline V gene encodes CDR1 MNHNS and CDR2 SASEGT. The CDR3 region has the DNA TGTGCCAGCAGTGAAAGGCTAGGGGCATTTGATTCACCCCTCCACTTT. This translates into CASSERLGAFDSPLHF.

This clone has just a few counts. This chain links TRBV10-3 with TRBJ1-1; maybe TRBD1 (6 bases). This CDR3 has 14 residues. Between the trimmed V and J ends, which lost 4 bases and 2 bases, there was a span of 11 bases. Germline-derived CDR1 and CDR2 are ENHRY and SYGVKD. The CDR3 bases are TGTGCCATCAGTGCGTGGGACAAAAACACTGAAGCTTTCTTT. As protein: CAISAWDKNTEAFF.

The chain uses TRBV28 and TRBJ2-3; D is unclear. The CDR3 has 13 amino acids. Germline loops: CDR1 MDHEN, CDR2 SYDVKM. The V and J ends lost 5 bases and 4 bases respectively, with 10 bases between them. CDR3 loop: CASSPRLADTQYF. CDR3 nucleotides: TGTGCCAGCAGTCCCCGTTTAGCAGATACGCAGTATTTT.

The chain joins TRBV5-1 to TRBJ1-4, with a tentative D call TRBD1 (5 bases). In germline, CDR1 is SGHRS, CDR2 YFSETQ. The CDR3 length is 16 residues. Trimming took off 2 bases at V and 0 bases at J, with 11 bases between the two ends. The CDR3 DNA reads as TGCGCCAGCAGCTTCGGGGACTTGGCAACTAATGAAAAACTGTTTTTT. As protein: CASSFGDLATNEKLFF.

The rearrangement uses TRBV2 and TRBJ1-1; maybe TRBD1 (5 bases). Looked up from germline, CDR1 is SNHLY and CDR2 is FYNNEI. The ends were cut back, 2 bases at V and 4 bases at J, with 8 bases in the middle. This CDR3 contains 13 residues. CDR3 sequence reads: CASSEQGGTEAFF. CDR3 in DNA: TGTGCCAGCAGTGAACAGGGTGGCACTGAAGCTTTCTTT.